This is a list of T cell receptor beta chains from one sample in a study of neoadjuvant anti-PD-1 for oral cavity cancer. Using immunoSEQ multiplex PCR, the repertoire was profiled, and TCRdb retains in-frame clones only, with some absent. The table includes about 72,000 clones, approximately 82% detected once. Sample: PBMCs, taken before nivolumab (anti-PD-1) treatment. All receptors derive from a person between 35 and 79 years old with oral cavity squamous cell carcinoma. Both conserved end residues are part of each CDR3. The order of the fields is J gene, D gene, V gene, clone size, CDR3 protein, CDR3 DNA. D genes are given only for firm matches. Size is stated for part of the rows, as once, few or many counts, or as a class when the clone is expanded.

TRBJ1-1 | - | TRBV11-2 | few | CAVKSGGAEAFF | TGTGCCGTAAAATCGGGAGGAGCTGAAGCTTTCTTT
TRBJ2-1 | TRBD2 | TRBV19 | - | CASSIRTSGRSSYNEQFF | TGTGCCAGTAGTATAAGGACTAGCGGGAGAAGCTCCTACAATGAGCAGTTCTTC
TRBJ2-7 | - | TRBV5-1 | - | CASRGVYEQYF | TGCGCCTCGAGGGGGGTATACGAGCAGTACTTC
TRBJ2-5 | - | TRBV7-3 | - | CASSTGPGETQYF | TGTGCCAGCAGCACTGGGCCGGGGGAGACCCAGTACTTC
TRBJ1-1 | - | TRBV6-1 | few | CASPVGSGAEAFF | TGTGCCAGCCCTGTGGGCAGCGGGGCTGAAGCTTTCTTT
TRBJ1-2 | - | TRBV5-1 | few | CASSLEGGFRDGYTF | TGCGCCAGCAGCTTGGAAGGGGGTTTTCGAGATGGCTACACCTTC
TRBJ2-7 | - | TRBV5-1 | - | CASSLGDYPYEQYF | TGCGCCAGCAGCTTGGGCGACTACCCATACGAGCAGTACTTC
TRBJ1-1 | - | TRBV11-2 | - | CASSTLRGLNTEAFF | TGTGCCAGCAGCACTTTACGCGGGTTGAACACTGAAGCTTTCTTT
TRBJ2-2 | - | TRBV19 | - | CASSPGPSLTGELFF | TGTGCCAGTAGCCCTGGGCCTAGCCTCACCGGGGAGCTGTTTTTT
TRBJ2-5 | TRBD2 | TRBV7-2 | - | CASSLVPSGVQETQYF | TGTGCCAGCAGCTTAGTTCCTAGCGGAGTACAAGAGACCCAGTACTTC
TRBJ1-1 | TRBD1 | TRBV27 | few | CASSPPGTGSNGAFF | TGTGCCAGCAGTCCCCCCGGGACAGGGTCTAATGGGGCTTTCTTT
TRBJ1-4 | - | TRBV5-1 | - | CASSYMGGTGEKLFF | TGCGCCAGCAGCTACATGGGGGGCACTGGTGAAAAACTGTTTTTT
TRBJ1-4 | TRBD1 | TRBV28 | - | CATLDSGTAFNEKLFF | TGTGCCACTCTCGACTCCGGGACAGCTTTTAATGAAAAACTGTTTTTT
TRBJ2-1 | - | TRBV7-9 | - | CASSGLDGGDTYNEQFF | TGTGCCAGCAGCGGTTTGGACGGCGGGGACACGTACAATGAGCAGTTCTTC
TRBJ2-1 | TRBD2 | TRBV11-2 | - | CASSLYGGGYNEQFF | TGTGCCAGCAGCTTATACGGGGGGGGCTACAATGAGCAGTTCTTC
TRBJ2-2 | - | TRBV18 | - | CASSPGFNTGELFF | TGTGCCAGCTCACCAGGGTTCAACACCGGGGAGCTGTTTTTT
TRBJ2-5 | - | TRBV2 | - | CASTLGSGYQETQYF | TGTGCCAGTACCCTGGGGAGCGGCTACCAAGAGACCCAGTACTTC
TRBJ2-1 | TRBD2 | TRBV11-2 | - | CASSLVRGGSSYNEQFF | TGTGCCAGCAGCTTAGTACGGGGGGGTAGCTCCTACAATGAGCAGTTCTTC
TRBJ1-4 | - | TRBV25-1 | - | CASSEYPQALNEKLFF | TGTGCCAGCAGTGAATATCCGCAGGCCCTTAATGAAAAACTGTTTTTT
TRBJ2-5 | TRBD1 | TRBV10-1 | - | CASSDGTDYQETQYF | TGCGCCAGCTCAGACGGGACAGACTACCAAGAGACCCAGTACTTC
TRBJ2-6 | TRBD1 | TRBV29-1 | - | CSVVLPQGSVSGANVLTF | TGCAGCGTTGTTCTCCCACAGGGGAGTGTTTCTGGGGCCAACGTCCTGACTTTC
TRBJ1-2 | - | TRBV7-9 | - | CASSLDVRGANYGYTF | TGTGCCAGCAGCTTAGATGTCAGGGGCGCGAACTATGGCTACACCTTC
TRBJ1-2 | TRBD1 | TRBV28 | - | CASSPGQGFNYGYTF | TGTGCCAGCAGTCCCGGACAGGGATTCAACTATGGCTACACCTTC
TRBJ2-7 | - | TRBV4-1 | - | CASSQGTGGTYEQYF | TGCGCCAGCAGCCAAGGGACGGGGGGCACTTACGAGCAGTACTTC
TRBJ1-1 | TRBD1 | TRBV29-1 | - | CSVSARGQGYAFF | TGCAGCGTTTCCGCCCGAGGACAGGGGTACGCTTTCTTT
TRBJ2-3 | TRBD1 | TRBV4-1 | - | CASSLLQGAFSTDTQYF | TGCGCCAGCAGCCTGCTACAGGGGGCTTTTAGCACAGATACGCAGTATTTT
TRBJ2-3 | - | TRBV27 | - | CASSSKGGKRTDTQYF | TGTGCCAGCAGCTCGAAGGGCGGCAAACGCACAGATACGCAGTATTTT
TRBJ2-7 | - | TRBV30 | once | CAWGRNYEQYF | TGTGCCTGGGGCAGAAACTACGAGCAGTACTTC
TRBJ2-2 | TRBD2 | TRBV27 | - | CATGTSGNTGELFF | TGTGCCACTGGGACTAGCGGGAACACCGGGGAGCTGTTTTTT
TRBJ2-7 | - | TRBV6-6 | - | CASSYEQAYEQYF | TGTGCCAGCAGTTACGAACAGGCCTACGAGCAGTACTTC
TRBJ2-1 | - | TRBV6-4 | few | CASSDSGVAAVYNEQFF | TGTGCCAGCAGTGACTCGGGGGTAGCGGCCGTGTACAATGAGCAGTTCTTC
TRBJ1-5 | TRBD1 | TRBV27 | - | CASSLNLGTAQPQHF | TGTGCCAGCAGTTTAAACCTCGGGACAGCACAGCCCCAGCATTTT
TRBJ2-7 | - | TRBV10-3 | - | CATSGHMSYEQYF | TGTGCCACCTCGGGACACATGTCCTACGAGCAGTACTTC
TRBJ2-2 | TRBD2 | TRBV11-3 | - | CASSLLAGTGELFF | TGTGCCAGCAGCTTGCTAGCGGGAACCGGGGAGCTGTTTTTT
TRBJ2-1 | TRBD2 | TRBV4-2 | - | CASSQDLGLSYNEQFF | TGTGCCAGCAGCCAAGATTTGGGACTATCCTACAATGAGCAGTTCTTC
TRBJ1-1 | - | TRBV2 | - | CASSLGSGTEAFF | TGTGCCAGCAGTCTCGGGTCAGGCACTGAAGCTTTCTTT
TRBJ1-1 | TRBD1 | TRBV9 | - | CASSVTGGGGTEAFF | TGTGCCAGCAGCGTAACAGGGGGCGGGGGCACTGAAGCTTTCTTT
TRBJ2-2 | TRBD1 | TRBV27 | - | CASSRQGLAGELFF | TGTGCCAGCAGTCGACAGGGGCTAGCCGGGGAGCTGTTTTTT
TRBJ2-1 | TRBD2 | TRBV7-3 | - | CASSLIGRRDNEQFF | TGTGCCAGCAGCTTAATCGGGAGGCGGGACAATGAGCAGTTCTTC
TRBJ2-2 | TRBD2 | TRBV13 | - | CASLPWGGTGELFF | TGTGCCAGCCTTCCTTGGGGGGGCACCGGGGAGCTGTTTTTT
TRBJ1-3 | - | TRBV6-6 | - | CASSLDIRTGNTIYF | TGTGCCAGCAGTTTGGACATTAGGACTGGAAACACCATATATTTT
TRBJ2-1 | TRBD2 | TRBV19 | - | CASSIMTGGPLEQFF | TGTGCCAGTAGTATTATGACGGGGGGGCCACTTGAGCAGTTCTTC
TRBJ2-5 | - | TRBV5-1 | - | CASSLGRGEETQYF | TGCGCCAGCAGCTTGGGCAGGGGAGAAGAGACCCAGTACTTC
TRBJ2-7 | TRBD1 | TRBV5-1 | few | CASRPGQGSEQYF | TGCGCCAGCCGGCCGGGACAGGGGTCCGAGCAGTACTTC
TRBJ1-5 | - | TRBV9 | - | CASSVGRANQPQHF | TGTGCCAGCAGCGTCGGCAGGGCGAATCAGCCCCAGCATTTT
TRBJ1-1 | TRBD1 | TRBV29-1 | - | CSVRPRDRGTEAFF | TGCAGCGTGAGACCTCGGGACAGGGGCACTGAAGCTTTCTTT
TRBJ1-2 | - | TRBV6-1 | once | CASSSVVWGYTF | TGTGCCAGCTCCTCAGTGGTCTGGGGCTACACCTTC
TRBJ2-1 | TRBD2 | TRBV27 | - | CASSASGRFDEQFF | TGTGCCAGCAGTGCCAGCGGGAGATTTGATGAGCAGTTCTTC
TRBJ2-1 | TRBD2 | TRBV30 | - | CAWGTPSGAYNEQFF | TGTGCCTGGGGTACCCCTAGCGGTGCCTACAATGAGCAGTTCTTC
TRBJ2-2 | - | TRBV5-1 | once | CASSWPPGELFF | TGCGCCAGCAGCTGGCCCCCCGGGGAGCTGTTTTTT
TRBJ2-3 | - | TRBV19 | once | CASSIGRNTDTQYF | TGTGCCAGTAGTATAGGGCGGAACACAGATACGCAGTATTTT
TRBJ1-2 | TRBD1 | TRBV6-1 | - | CASGLHRGNYGYTF | TGTGCCAGCGGCCTACACAGGGGAAACTATGGCTACACCTTC
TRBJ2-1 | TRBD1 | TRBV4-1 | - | CASSRSGTGNEQFF | TGCGCCAGCAGCCGCTCCGGGACAGGGAATGAGCAGTTCTTC
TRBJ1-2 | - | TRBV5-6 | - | CASSQRQGPYGYTF | TGTGCCAGCAGCCAAAGGCAGGGACCGTATGGCTACACCTTC